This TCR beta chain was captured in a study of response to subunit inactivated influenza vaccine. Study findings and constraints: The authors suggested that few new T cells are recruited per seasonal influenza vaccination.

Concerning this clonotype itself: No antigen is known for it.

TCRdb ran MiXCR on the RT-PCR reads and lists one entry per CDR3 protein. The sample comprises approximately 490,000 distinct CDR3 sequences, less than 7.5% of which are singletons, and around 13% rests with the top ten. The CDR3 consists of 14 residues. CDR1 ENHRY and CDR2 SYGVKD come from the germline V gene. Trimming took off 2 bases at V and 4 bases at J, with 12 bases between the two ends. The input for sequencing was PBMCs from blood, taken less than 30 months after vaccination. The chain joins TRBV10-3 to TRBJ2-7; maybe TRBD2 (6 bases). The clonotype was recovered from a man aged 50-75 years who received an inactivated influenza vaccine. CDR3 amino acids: CAISEAGRSYEQYF. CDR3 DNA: TGTGCCATCAGTGAGGCTGGGAGGAGTTACGAGCAGTACTTC.